Following are 18 T cell receptor beta chains from one sample sequenced in a study of PD-1 blockade in classical Hodgkin lymphoma. Each patient relapsed following autologous stem cell transplantation, and prior brentuximab vedotin exposure differed. Assay: immunoSEQ multiplex PCR; the TCRdb copy retains only in-frame clones and omits some. Here the sample spans 40,000 or so clones, about 90% being singletons. The starting material was peripheral blood mononuclear cells (PBMCs), obtained at baseline. The receptor set was obtained from a human donor with classical Hodgkin lymphoma.

The rearrangement links TRBV7-6 to TRBJ2-5, with D uncertain. V was shortened by 5 bases and J by 5 bases, with 6 bases between the two germline ends. The CDR3 covers 11 residues. From germline, CDR1 is SGHVS and CDR2 FNYEAQ. The CDR3 here is CASSIGETQYF. CDR3 nucleotide sequence: TGTGCCAGCAGCATCGGGGAGACCCAGTACTTC. Together with reference TRBV7-6 and TRBJ2-5, the CDR3 gives the full variable domain: GAGVSQSPRYKVTKRGQDVALRCDPISGHVSLYWYRQALGQGPEFLTYFNYEAQQDKSGLPNDRFSAERPEGSISTLTIQRTEQRDSAMYRCASSIGETQYFGPGTRLLVL.

V and J are TRBV23-1 and TRBJ1-5; D gene unclear. TRBV23-1 counts as an open reading frame of uncertain function. The V end was cut by 1 base, the J end by 4 bases, with 26 bases between. The CDR3 has 20 amino acids. The CDR3 loop is CASSQWMIEEILCGNQPQHF. CDR3 in DNA: TGCGCCAGCAGTCAATGGATGATTGAGGAGATTTTATGCGGTAATCAGCCCCAGCATTTT.

This clone was observed a single time. The V and J genes are TRBV4-1 and TRBJ1-5, with TRBD1 identical over 10 bases. V lost 3 bases to trimming and J lost 0 bases; unmatched junction nucleotides: 8. The length of the CDR3 is 18 residues. The V gene's germline CDR1 is MGHRA and CDR2 YSYEKL. The CDR3: CASSHPEDRGFSNQPQHF. CDR3 coding DNA: TGCGCCAGCAGCCATCCCGAGGACAGGGGGTTTAGCAATCAGCCCCAGCATTTT.

CDR3 protein: CASSLEASWAYEQYF. CDR3 nucleotide sequence: TGTGCCAGCAGCTTAGAGGCTAGCTGGGCCTACGAGCAGTACTTC. The chain is built from TRBV7-6 and TRBJ2-7, with D maybe TRBD2 (5 bases). The V gene lost 1 base and the J gene lost 2 bases, with 12 bases spanning the gap. The CDR3 extends over 15 amino acids. Germline assignment: CDR1 SGHVS and CDR2 FNYEAQ.

V usage is TRBV5-6 and J usage is TRBJ2-1; D is undetermined. Germline V gene sequence: CDR1 SGHDT, CDR2 YYEEEE. Trimming removed 4 bases at V and 5 bases at J, with 13 bases between. The CDR3 sequence is 14 residues long. Here the CDR3 reads CASSALTTNNEQFF. The CDR3 DNA is TGTGCCAGCAGCGCGTTAACTACCAACAATGAGCAGTTCTTC.

The J gene is TRBJ2-7, the V gene TRBV6-6; possibly TRBD1 for D (6 bases). The germline CDR1 and CDR2 sequences are MNHNY and SVGAGI (reference sequence). Trimming took 0 bases from V and 0 from J, leaving 12 bases between them. CDR3 length: 16 amino acids. CDR3 bases: TGTGCCAGCAGTTACTCACAGGGCGCCCTCTCCTACGAGCAGTACTTC. This encodes CASSYSQGALSYEQYF.

The CDR3: CASSQTSGSYEQYF. The CDR3 nucleotides are TGCGCCAGCAGCCAGACTAGCGGGAGTTACGAGCAGTACTTC. The V gene is TRBV5-1, the J gene TRBJ2-7, with 12 bases matching TRBD2. V lost 4 bases and J lost 4; bases outside the gene matches: 3. Germline loops: CDR1 SGHRS, CDR2 YFSETQ. CDR3 length: 14 amino acids.

This chain connects TRBV6-6 to TRBJ2-2, with D uncertain. Between the trimmed V and J ends, which lost 6 bases and 0 bases, there was a span of 8 bases. Germline CDR1 reads MNHNY; CDR2 reads SVGAGI (reference sequence). The CDR3 has 14 amino acids. The CDR3 nucleotides are TGTGCCAGCAGCCAGACCCCGAACACCGGGGAGCTGTTTTTT. Translating gives CASSQTPNTGELFF.

The chain is built from TRBV5-4 and TRBJ1-2; no firm D call. With 5 bases removed from V and 3 bases from J, the gap between germline ends came to 8 bases. The CDR3 covers 12 residues. Germline V CDR1 and CDR2: SGHNT, YYREEE (reference sequence). CDR3 coding DNA: TGTGCCAGCAGAAGGTTAGACTATGGCTACACCTTC. Translating gives CASRRLDYGYTF.

This clone turned up a few times. V and J are TRBV14 and TRBJ2-7, with 9 nucleotides matching TRBD2. The CDR3 contains 16 residues. CDR1 SGHDN and CDR2 FVKESK come from the germline V gene. J was trimmed by 7 bases and V by 1 base; bases with no gene match: 11. DNA of the CDR3: TGTGCCAGCAGCCAAGGGCTAGCGGGAACCCCTAGGGAGCAGTACTTC. Its protein is CASSQGLAGTPREQYF.

The genes are TRBV7-2 and TRBJ2-3, with TRBD2 matching 12 bases. Germline values: CDR1 SGHTA, CDR2 FQGNSA. J gave up 6 bases and V 6 bases, and 10 bases lay outside the gene matches. This CDR3 is built from 16 residues. CDR3 nucleotides: TGTGCCAGCAGAATCGGGACTAGCGGGTTGGAGGATACGCAGTATTTT. It translates to CASRIGTSGLEDTQYF.

This chain joins TRBV6-5 and TRBJ1-3, with a tentative D call TRBD1 (5 bases). V was shortened by 6 bases and J by 0 bases, with 9 bases between the two germline ends. The CDR3 is 14 residues long. Germline CDR1 and CDR2: MNHEY and SVGAGI. The CDR3 reads CASSRTISGNTIYF. CDR3 DNA: TGTGCCAGCAGCAGGACAATCTCTGGAAACACCATATATTTT.

This clone was recorded once. The V call is TRBV7-2, the J call TRBJ2-5; maybe TRBD2 (6 bases). CDR3 length: 14 amino acids. From germline, CDR1 is SGHTA and CDR2 FQGNSA. With 5 bases removed from V and 2 bases from J, the gap between germline ends came to 12 bases. For the CDR3, the DNA is TGTGCCAGCAGCCCCCCGGGACTTCAAGAGACCCAGTACTTC. It codes for CASSPPGLQETQYF.

The genes are TRBV5-1 and TRBJ2-4; maybe TRBD1 (6 bases). Looked up from germline, CDR1 is SGHRS and CDR2 is YFSETQ. This CDR3 spans 18 amino acids. The V and J ends lost 2 bases and 6 bases respectively, with 24 bases between them. The CDR3 sequence: CASSFFGDINSQGNIQYF. In DNA form, the CDR3 reads TGCGCCAGCAGCTTTTTTGGGGACATTAATAGCCAAGGAAACATTCAGTACTTC. The entire variable domain, with the rest obtained from reference TRBV5-1 and TRBJ2-4, is as follows: KAGVTQTPRYLIKTRGQQVTLSCSPISGHRSVSWYQQTPGQGLQFLFEYFSETQRNKGNFPGRFSGRQFSNSRSEMNVSTLELGDSALYLCASSFFGDINSQGNIQYFGAGTRLSVL.

The rearrangement joins TRBV19 to TRBJ1-5; D unresolved. Germline values: CDR1 LNHDA, CDR2 SQIVND (reference sequence). The ends were cut back, 9 bases at V and 2 bases at J, with 20 bases in the middle. CDR3 size: 16 residues. DNA of the CDR3: TGTGCCAGCGCAAACCCTTGGAACCTGGGCAATCAGCCCCAGCATTTT. Protein product: CASANPWNLGNQPQHF. The full variable domain, with the rest looked up from reference TRBV19 and TRBJ1-5, is DGGITQSPKYLFRKEGQNVTLSCEQNLNHDAMYWYRQDPGQGLRLIYYSQIVNDFQKGDIAEGYSVSREKKESFPLTVTSAQKNPTAFYLCASANPWNLGNQPQHFGDGTRLSIL.

The CDR3: CASSPLLTNTEAFF. The CDR3 DNA sequence: TGCGCCAGCAGCCCCCTACTAACGAACACTGAAGCTTTCTTT. The rearrangement joins TRBV5-1 to TRBJ1-1; D gene ambiguous. The CDR3 sequence is 14 residues long. The V gene's germline CDR1 is SGHRS and CDR2 YFSETQ. Trimming left V 4 bases short and J 1 base short, with 11 bases between.

The rearrangement uses TRBV6-5 and TRBJ1-2, with unresolved D. The length of the CDR3 is 13 residues. CDR1 is MNHEY and CDR2 is SVGAGI in the germline V gene. V was trimmed by 8 bases and J by 4 bases, leaving 14 bases between them. This CDR3 is CASRDVSLYGYTF. CDR3 bases: TGTGCCAGCCGGGATGTTAGCCTCTATGGCTACACCTTC.

Of note for this clone: The sample holds other DNA sequences that translate to the same CDR3. The CDR3 DNA sequence: TGTGCCAGCTCACCGGGGCAGGATCAGCCCCAGCATTTT. Translated, it gives CASSPGQDQPQHF. The V gene is TRBV18, the J gene TRBJ1-5, with D maybe TRBD1 (5 bases). Between the trimmed V and J ends, which lost 3 bases and 5 bases, there was a span of 8 bases. The CDR3 runs 13 residues. The germline CDR1 and CDR2 sequences are KGHSH and LQKENI.